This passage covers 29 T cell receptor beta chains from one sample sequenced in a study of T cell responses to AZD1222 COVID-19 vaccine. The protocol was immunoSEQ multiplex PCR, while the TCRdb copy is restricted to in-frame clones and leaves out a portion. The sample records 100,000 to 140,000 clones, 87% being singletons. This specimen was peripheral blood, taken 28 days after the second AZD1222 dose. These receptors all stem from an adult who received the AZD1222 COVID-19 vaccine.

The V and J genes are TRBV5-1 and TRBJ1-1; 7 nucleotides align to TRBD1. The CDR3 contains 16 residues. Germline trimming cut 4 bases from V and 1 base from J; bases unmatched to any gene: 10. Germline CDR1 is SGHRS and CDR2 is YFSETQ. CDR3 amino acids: CASSPTIDRANTEAFF. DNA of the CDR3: TGCGCCAGCAGCCCTACAATTGACAGGGCGAACACTGAAGCTTTCTTT.

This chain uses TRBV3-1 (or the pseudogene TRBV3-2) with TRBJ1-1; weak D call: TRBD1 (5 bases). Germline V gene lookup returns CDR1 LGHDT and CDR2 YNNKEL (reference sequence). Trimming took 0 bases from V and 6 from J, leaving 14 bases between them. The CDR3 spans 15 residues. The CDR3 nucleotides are TGTGCCAGCAGCCAAGACCACCAGGGATGGGCTGAAGCTTTCTTT. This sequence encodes CASSQDHQGWAEAFF.

CDR3 residues: CASSQGHRGRHEQFF. The CDR3 DNA follows: TGCGCCAGCAGCCAGGGGCACAGGGGGCGGCATGAGCAGTTCTTC. The chain combines TRBV4-1 with TRBJ2-1, with 9 bases matching TRBD1. This CDR3 has 15 residues. The J segment lost 8 bases and the V segment lost 3 bases, leaving 8 bases of the junction unmatched. In germline, CDR1 is MGHRA, CDR2 YSYEKL.

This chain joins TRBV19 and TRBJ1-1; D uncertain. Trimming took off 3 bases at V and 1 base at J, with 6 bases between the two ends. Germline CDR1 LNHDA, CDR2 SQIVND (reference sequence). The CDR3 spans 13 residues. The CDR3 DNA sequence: TGTGCCAGTAGTATTTTCGGGAACACTGAAGCTTTCTTT. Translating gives CASSIFGNTEAFF.

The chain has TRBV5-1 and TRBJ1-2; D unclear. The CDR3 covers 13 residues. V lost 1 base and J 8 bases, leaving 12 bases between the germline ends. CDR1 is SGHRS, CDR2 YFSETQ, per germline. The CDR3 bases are TGCGCCAGCAGCTTGTCCCCCCAAGGAGGCTACACCTTC. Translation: CASSLSPQGGYTF.

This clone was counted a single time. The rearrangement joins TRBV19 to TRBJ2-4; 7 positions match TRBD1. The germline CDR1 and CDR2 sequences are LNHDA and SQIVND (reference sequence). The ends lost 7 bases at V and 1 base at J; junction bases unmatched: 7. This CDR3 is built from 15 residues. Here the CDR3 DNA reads TGTGCCAGTACCCAGGGGGTAAGGGCCAAAAACATTCAGTACTTC. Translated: CASTQGVRAKNIQYF.

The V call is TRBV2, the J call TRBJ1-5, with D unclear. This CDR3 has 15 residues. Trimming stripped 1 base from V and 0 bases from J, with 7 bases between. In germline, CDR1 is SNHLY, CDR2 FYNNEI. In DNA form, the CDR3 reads TGTGCCAGCAGTGAAGGTTCTAATAGCAATCAGCCCCAGCATTTT. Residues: CASSEGSNSNQPQHF.

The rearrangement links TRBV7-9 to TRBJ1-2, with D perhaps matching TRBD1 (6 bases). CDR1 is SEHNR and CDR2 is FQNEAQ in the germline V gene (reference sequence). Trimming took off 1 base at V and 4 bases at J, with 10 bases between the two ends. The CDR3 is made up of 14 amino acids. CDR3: CASSLVQGSYGYTF. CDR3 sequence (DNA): TGTGCCAGCAGCTTAGTGCAGGGGAGCTATGGCTACACCTTC. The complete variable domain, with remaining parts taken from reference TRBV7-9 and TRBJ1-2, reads DTGVSQNPRHKITKRGQNVTFRCDPISEHNRLYWYRQTLGQGPEFLTYFQNEAQLEKSRLLSDRFSAERPKGSFSTLEIQRTEQGDSAMYLCASSLVQGSYGYTFGSGTRLTVV.

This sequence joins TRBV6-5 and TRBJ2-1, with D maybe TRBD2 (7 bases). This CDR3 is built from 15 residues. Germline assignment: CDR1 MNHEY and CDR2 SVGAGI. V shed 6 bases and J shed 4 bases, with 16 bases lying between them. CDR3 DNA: TGTGCCAGCAGCTCGGAAGGGGGGGATTACAATGAGCAGTTCTTC. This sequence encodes CASSSEGGDYNEQFF.

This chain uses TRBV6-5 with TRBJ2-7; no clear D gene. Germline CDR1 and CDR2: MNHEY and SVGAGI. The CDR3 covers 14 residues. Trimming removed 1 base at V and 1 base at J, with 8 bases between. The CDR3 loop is CASSYFPTSYEQYF. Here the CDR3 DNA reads TGTGCCAGCAGTTACTTCCCAACGTCCTACGAGCAGTACTTC.

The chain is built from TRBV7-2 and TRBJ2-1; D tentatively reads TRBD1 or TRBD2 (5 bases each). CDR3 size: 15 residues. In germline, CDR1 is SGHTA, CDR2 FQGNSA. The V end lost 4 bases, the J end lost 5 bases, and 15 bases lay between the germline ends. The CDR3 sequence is CASSSWGTMHNEQFF. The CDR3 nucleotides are TGTGCCAGCAGCTCCTGGGGGACGATGCACAATGAGCAGTTCTTC.

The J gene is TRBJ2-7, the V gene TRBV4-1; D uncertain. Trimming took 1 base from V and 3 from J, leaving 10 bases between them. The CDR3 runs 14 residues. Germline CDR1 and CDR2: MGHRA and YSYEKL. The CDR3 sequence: CASSQGIANYEQYF. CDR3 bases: TGCGCCAGCAGCCAAGGTATAGCTAACTACGAGCAGTACTTC.

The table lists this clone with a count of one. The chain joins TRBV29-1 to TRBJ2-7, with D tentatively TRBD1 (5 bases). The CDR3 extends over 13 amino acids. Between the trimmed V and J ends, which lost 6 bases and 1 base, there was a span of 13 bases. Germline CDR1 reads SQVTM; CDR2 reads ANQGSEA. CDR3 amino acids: CSVAEQVSYEQYF. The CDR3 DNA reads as TGCAGCGTCGCGGAACAGGTGTCCTACGAGCAGTACTTC.

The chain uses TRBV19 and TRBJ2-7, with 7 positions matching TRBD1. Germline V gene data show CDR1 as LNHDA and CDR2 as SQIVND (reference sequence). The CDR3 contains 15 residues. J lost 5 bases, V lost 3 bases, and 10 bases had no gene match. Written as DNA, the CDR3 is TGTGCCAGTAGTATCTCTCCGGGACAGTCCCACGAGCAGTACTTC. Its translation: CASSISPGQSHEQYF.

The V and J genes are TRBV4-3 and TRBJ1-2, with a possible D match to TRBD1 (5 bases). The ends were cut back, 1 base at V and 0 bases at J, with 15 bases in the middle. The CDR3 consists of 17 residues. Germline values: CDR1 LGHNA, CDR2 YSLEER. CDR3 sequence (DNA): TGCGCCAGCAGCCAAGGAGGGGCAGGCCGAGCTAACTATGGCTACACCTTC. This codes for CASSQGGAGRANYGYTF.

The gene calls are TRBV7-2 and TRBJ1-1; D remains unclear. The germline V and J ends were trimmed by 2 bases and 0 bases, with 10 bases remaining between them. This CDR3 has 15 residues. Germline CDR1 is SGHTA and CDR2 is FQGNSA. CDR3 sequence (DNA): TGTGCCAGCAGCTTACGGGAGACCTTGAACACTGAAGCTTTCTTT. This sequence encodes CASSLRETLNTEAFF.

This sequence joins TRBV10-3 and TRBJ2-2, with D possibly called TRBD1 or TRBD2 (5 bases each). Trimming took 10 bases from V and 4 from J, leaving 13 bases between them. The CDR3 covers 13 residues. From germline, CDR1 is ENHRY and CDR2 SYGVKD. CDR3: CATAGTTTGELFF. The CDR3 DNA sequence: TGTGCCACCGCCGGGACCACCACCGGGGAGCTGTTTTTT.

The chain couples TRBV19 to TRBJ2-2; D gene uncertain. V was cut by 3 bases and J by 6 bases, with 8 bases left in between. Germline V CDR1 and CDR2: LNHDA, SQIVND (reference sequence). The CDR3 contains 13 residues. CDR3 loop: CASSMGIPGELFF. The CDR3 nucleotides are TGTGCCAGTAGTATGGGGATCCCCGGGGAGCTGTTTTTT.

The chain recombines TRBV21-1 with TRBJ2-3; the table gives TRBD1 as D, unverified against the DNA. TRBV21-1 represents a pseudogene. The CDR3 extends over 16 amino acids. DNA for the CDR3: TGTGCCAGCAGCAAAACCGAAGACAGATGCACAGATACGCAGTATTTT. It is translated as CASSKTEDRCTDTQYF.

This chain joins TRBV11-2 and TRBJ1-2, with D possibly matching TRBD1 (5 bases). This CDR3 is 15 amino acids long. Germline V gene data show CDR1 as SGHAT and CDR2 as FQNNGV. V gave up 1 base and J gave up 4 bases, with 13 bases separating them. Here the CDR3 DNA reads TGTGCCAGCAGCTTAGCGGTCTCGGGGGGCTATGGCTACACCTTC. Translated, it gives CASSLAVSGGYGYTF.

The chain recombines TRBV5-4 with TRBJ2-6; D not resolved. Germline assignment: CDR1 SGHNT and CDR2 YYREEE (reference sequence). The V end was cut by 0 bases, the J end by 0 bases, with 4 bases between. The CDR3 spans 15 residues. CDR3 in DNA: TGTGCCAGCAGCTTGGATCGCTCTGGGGCCAACGTCCTGACTTTC. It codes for CASSLDRSGANVLTF.

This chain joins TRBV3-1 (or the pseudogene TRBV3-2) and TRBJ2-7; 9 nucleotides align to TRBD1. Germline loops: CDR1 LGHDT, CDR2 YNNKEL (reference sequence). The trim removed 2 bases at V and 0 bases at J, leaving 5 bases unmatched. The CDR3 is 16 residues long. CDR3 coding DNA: TGTGCCAGCAGCCAAACGGGACAGGGAAACTCCTACGAGCAGTACTTC. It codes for CASSQTGQGNSYEQYF.

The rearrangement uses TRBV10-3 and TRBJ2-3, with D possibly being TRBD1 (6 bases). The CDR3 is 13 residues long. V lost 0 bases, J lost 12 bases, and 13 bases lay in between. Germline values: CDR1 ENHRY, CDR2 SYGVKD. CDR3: CAISESQGSTQYF. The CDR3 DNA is TGTGCCATCAGTGAGTCGCAGGGGAGTACCCAGTATTTT.

The CDR3 region has the DNA TGTGCCAGCAGCTTCGGAGTAGGGACAACTAATGAAAAACTGTTTTTT. Translation: CASSFGVGTTNEKLFF. This chain uses TRBV7-8 with TRBJ1-4; D is ambiguous. The ends were cut back, 3 bases at V and 0 bases at J, with 11 bases in the middle. CDR1 and CDR2 from the germline V gene are SGHVS and FQNEAQ. The CDR3 spans 16 residues.

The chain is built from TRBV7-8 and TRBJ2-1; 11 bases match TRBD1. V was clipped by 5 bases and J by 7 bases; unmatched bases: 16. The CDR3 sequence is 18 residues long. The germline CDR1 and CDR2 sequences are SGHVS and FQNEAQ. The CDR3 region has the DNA TGTGCCAGCAGCCAAGGGACAGGGGGACCTTATTCGGGGAATGAGCAGTTCTTC. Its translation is CASSQGTGGPYSGNEQFF.

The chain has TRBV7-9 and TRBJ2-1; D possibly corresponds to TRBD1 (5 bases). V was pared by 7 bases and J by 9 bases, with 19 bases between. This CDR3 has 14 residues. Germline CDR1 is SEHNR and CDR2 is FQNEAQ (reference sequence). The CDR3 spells CASTLSRAYGEQFF. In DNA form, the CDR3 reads TGTGCCAGCACTCTGTCCAGGGCCTACGGTGAGCAGTTCTTC.

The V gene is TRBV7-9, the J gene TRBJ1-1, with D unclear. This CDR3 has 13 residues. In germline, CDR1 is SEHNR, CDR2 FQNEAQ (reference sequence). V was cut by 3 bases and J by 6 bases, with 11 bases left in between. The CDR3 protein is CASSLSDLAEAFF. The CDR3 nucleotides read TGTGCCAGCAGCTTGAGTGATTTGGCTGAAGCTTTCTTT.

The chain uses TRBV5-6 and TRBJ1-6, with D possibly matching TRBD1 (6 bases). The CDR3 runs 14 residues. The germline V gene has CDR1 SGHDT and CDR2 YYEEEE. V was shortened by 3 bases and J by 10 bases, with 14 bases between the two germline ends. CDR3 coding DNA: TGTGCCAGCAGCTCTGATAGGGGGGAATCACCCCTCCACTTT. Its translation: CASSSDRGESPLHF.

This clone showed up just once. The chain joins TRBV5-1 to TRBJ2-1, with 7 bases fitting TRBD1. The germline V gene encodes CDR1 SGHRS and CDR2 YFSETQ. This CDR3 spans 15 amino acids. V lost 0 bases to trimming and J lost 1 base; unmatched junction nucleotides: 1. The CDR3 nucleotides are TGCGCCAGCAGCTTGGGGGACAGATCCTACAATGAGCAGTTCTTC. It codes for CASSLGDRSYNEQFF. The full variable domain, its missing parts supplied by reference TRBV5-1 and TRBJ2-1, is KAGVTQTPRYLIKTRGQQVTLSCSPISGHRSVSWYQQTPGQGLQFLFEYFSETQRNKGNFPGRFSGRQFSNSRSEMNVSTLELGDSALYLCASSLGDRSYNEQFFGPGTRLTVL.